The T cell receptor (beta chain) described here comes from a study of OX40 agonist ivuxolimab in advanced cancers. The ends were cut back, 1 base at V and 14 bases at J, with 19 bases in the middle. Per the germline V gene, CDR1 is LGHNA and CDR2 is YSLEER. This CDR3 has 14 amino acids. Comment on this clone: The antigen is unknown.

Profiled with immunoSEQ multiplex PCR; TCRdb holds only in-frame clones, not every one. Altogether tens of thousands of clones are present, more than 65% being singletons, with the ten largest covering approximately 4.6%. General study findings and limits: At 0.1 to 3.0 mg/kg, CD4+ and CD8+ blood T cells expanded clonally by week 6. Relative to CD4+, CD8+ T cells held more expanded clones on average.

V usage is TRBV4-3 and J usage is TRBJ2-3; TRBD2 might be the D (6 bases). Sequencing used CD4+ or CD8+ T cells sorted from blood, obtained in a trial of the OX40 agonist ivuxolimab. The clonotype comes from an adult with an advanced solid tumor such as melanoma, head and neck, liver or kidney cancer. CDR3 sequence reads: CASSQGRDAGNRYF. In DNA, the CDR3 is TGCGCCAGCAGCCAAGGACGAGACGCGGGGAATAGGTATTTT.